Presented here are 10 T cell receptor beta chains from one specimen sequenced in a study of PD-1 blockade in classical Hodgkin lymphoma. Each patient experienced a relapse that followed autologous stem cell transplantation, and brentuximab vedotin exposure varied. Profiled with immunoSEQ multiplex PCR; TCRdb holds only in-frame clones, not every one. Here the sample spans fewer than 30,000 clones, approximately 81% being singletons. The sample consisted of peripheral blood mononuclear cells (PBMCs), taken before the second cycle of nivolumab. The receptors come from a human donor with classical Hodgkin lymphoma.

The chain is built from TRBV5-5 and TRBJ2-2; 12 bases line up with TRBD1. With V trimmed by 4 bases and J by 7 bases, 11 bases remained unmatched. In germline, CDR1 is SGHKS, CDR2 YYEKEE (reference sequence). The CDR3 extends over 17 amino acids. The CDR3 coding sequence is TGTGCCAGCAGCACCACTCCGGGACAGGGGGCAGTCGGGGAGCTGTTTTTT. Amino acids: CASSTTPGQGAVGELFF.

CDR3: CASSLEWGQETQYF. The CDR3 DNA reads TGTGCCAGCAGCTTGGAGTGGGGGCAAGAGACCCAGTACTTC. V gene TRBV5-6 combines with J gene TRBJ2-5; D assignment may be TRBD1 or TRBD2 (5 bases each). V lost 0 bases and J 2 bases, leaving 8 bases between the germline ends. From germline, CDR1 is SGHDT and CDR2 YYEEEE. CDR3 length: 14 residues. The full variable domain, its missing parts supplied by reference TRBV5-6 and TRBJ2-5, is DAGVTQSPTHLIKTRGQQVTLRCSPKSGHDTVSWYQQALGQGPQFIFQYYEEEERQRGNFPDRFSGHQFPNYSSELNVNALLLGDSALYLCASSLEWGQETQYFGPGTRLLVL.

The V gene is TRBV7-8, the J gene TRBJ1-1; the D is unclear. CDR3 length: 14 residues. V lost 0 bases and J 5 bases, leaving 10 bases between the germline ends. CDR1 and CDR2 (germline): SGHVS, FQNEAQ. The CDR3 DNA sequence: TGTGCCAGCAGCTTAGCCACCACTATAACTGAAGCTTTCTTT. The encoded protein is CASSLATTITEAFF. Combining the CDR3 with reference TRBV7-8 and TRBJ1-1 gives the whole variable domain GAGVSQSPRYKVAKRGQDVALRCDPISGHVSLFWYQQALGQGPEFLTYFQNEAQLDKSGLPSDRFFAERPEGSVSTLKIQRTQQEDSAVYLCASSLATTITEAFFGQGTRLTVV.

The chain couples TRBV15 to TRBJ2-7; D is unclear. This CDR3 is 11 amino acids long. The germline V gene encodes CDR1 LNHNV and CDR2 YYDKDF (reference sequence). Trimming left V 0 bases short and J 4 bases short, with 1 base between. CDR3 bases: TGTGCCACCAGCAGAGAATACGAGCAGTACTTC. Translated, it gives CATSREYEQYF.

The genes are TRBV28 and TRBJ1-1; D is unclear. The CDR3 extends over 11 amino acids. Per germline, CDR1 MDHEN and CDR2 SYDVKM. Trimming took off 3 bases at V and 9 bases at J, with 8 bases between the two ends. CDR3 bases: TGTGCCAGCAGTTTCGAGTACCAAGCTTTCTTT. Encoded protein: CASSFEYQAFF.

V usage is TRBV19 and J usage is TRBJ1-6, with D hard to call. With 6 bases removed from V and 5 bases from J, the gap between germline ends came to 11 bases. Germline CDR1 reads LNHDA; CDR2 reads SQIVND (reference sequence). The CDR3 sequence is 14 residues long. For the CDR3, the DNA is TGTGCCAGTAGGGACTGGAATAATAATTCACCCCTCCACTTT. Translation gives CASRDWNNNSPLHF. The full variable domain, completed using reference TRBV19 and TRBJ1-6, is DGGITQSPKYLFRKEGQNVTLSCEQNLNHDAMYWYRQDPGQGLRLIYYSQIVNDFQKGDIAEGYSVSREKKESFPLTVTSAQKNPTAFYLCASRDWNNNSPLHFGNGTRLTVT.

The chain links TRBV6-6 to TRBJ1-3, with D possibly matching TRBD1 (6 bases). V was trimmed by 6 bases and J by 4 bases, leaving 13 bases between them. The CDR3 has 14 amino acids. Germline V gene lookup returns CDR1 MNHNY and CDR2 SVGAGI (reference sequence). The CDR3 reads CASSPRGNGNTIYF. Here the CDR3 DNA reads TGTGCCAGCAGCCCCAGGGGTAACGGAAACACCATATATTTT.

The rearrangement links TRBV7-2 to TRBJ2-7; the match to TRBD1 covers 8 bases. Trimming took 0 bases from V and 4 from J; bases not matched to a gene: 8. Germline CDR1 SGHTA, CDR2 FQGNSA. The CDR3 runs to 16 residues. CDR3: CASSLAPGQGVYEQYF. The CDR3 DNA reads TGTGCCAGCAGCTTAGCCCCTGGACAGGGAGTATACGAGCAGTACTTC.

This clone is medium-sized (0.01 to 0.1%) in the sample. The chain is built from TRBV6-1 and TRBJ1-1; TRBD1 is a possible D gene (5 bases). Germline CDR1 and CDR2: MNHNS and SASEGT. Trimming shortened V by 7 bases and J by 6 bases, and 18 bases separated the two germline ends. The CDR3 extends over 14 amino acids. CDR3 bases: TGTGCCAGCAACCCCCGGCAGGGCGGCGCTGAAGCTTTCTTT. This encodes CASNPRQGGAEAFF.

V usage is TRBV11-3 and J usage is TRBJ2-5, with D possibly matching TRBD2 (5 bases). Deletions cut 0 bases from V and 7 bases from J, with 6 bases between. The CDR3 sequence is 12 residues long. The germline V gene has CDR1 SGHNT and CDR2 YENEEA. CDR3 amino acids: CASSLDGGTQYF. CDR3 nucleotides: TGTGCCAGCAGCTTAGATGGAGGGACCCAGTACTTC.